The 3 T cell receptor beta chains below all came from one sample that was sequenced in a study of cytomegalovirus exposure and HLA in healthy donors. Primers included in the PCR were 60 Vbeta and 13 Jbeta primers. Method: immunoSEQ multiplex PCR; TCRdb's copy keeps in-frame clones and lacks some. In the table there are fewer than 150,000 clones, around 76% of which are singletons. Sequencing input: PBMCs. These receptors were collected from a male donor in good health and CMV-seronegative.

The chain couples TRBV7-3 to TRBJ2-3, with a tentative D call TRBD1 (5 bases). The CDR3 covers 17 residues. Trimming shortened V by 3 bases and J by 0 bases, and 16 bases separated the two germline ends. Germline CDR1 SGHTA, CDR2 FQGTGA. CDR3 protein: CASSLGLPGQSTDTQYF. In nucleotides, the CDR3 is TGTGCCAGCAGCTTGGGTTTGCCAGGGCAGAGCACAGATACGCAGTATTTT. Using reference TRBV7-3 and TRBJ2-3 for the parts outside the CDR3, the full variable domain is GAGVSQTPSNKVTEKGKYVELRCDPISGHTALYWYRQSLGQGPEFLIYFQGTGAADDSGLPNDRFFAVRPEGSVSTLKIQRTERGDSAVYLCASSLGLPGQSTDTQYFGPGTRLTVL.

The gene calls are TRBV15 and TRBJ2-2; D not resolved. The CDR3 consists of 13 residues. V was shortened by 8 bases and J by 7 bases, with 14 bases between the two germline ends. CDR1 and CDR2 (germline): LNHNV, YYDKDF (reference sequence). CDR3 DNA sequence: TGTGCCACCTCGGTCGGAGTGAACGGGGAGCTGTTTTTT. Translation: CATSVGVNGELFF.

V and J are TRBV10-3 and TRBJ1-1; the D gene is possibly TRBD1 (6 bases). Germline values: CDR1 ENHRY, CDR2 SYGVKD. Trimming cost V 3 bases and J 4 bases, with 9 bases left between them. The CDR3 loop spans 13 amino acids. In DNA form, the CDR3 reads TGTGCCATCAGTGACAGGGGTCGCACTGAAGCTTTCTTT. This encodes CAISDRGRTEAFF.